This is a list of T cell receptor beta chains from one sample in a study of blood T cell repertoires in COVID-19. TCRdb's copy holds only in-frame clones and misses some; the assay was immunoSEQ multiplex PCR. The sample includes under 150,000 clones, 80% to 90% seen only once; the top ten take around 8%. Sample: peripheral blood. These TCRs come from a woman in her fifties or sixties with COVID-19, enrolled during active disease. Each CDR3 is given with its conserved first and last residue. The order of the fields is V gene, D gene, J gene, clone size, CDR3 DNA, CDR3 protein. A D gene is named only where the DNA matches it firmly. Rows give clone size only sometimes, using once, few, many, or a class for an expanded clone.

>TRBV10-3|.|TRBJ1-2|.
TGTGCCATCAGTGAGCCTACCCCCCGAGAGGACAGTCCAAACCTTAACTATGGCTACACCTTC
CAISEPTPREDSPNLNYGYTF
>TRBV9|.|TRBJ2-3|.
TGTGCCAGCAGCGTAGGGGTCGGGGGGCTTGACACAGATACGCAGTATTTT
CASSVGVGGLDTDTQYF
>TRBV2|TRBD2|TRBJ2-3|.
TGTGCCAGCTCCCCGGGACTAGGGGCAATTACAGATACGCAGTATTTT
CASSPGLGAITDTQYF
>TRBV10-3|TRBD1|TRBJ2-2|.
TGTGCCATCACCCCCGGGACAGAGAACACCGGGGAGCTGTTTTTT
CAITPGTENTGELFF
>TRBV27|TRBD2|TRBJ2-7|once
TGTGCCAGCAGTTTGACTAGCGGGGGCTTTAGCTCCTACGAGCAGTACTTC
CASSLTSGGFSSYEQYF
>TRBV11-2|.|TRBJ1-3|once
TGTGCCAGCAGCTTAGGACGGGGAGGCAGAAACTCTGGAAACACCATATATTTT
CASSLGRGGRNSGNTIYF
>TRBV3-1/TRBV3-2|TRBD1|TRBJ2-7|.
TGTGCCAGCAGCCGCGGACAGGGTGCCGACGAGCAGTACTTC
CASSRGQGADEQYF
>TRBV2|TRBD2|TRBJ2-7|.
TGTGCCAGCAGTCGAGGATGGGCGGGGGGCACCTACGAGCAGTACTTC
CASSRGWAGGTYEQYF
>TRBV2|TRBD1|TRBJ1-2|.
TGTGCCAGCAACGAAGGGACAGCAGACAACTATGGCTACACCTTC
CASNEGTADNYGYTF
>TRBV7-8|TRBD1|TRBJ1-1|.
TGTGCCAGCAGCGGGGGGACAGGGAGGGACACTGAAGCTTTCTTT
CASSGGTGRDTEAFF
>TRBV5-1|TRBD1|TRBJ2-7|.
TGCGCCAGCAGCTTGGCACAGGACAGGGGTTCCGAGCAGTACTTC
CASSLAQDRGSEQYF
>TRBV5-1|.|TRBJ1-2|.
TGCGCCAGCAGCCTCCCGGGAGGGGAGTATGGCTACACCTTC
CASSLPGGEYGYTF
>TRBV9|TRBD2|TRBJ2-1|once
TGTGCCAGCAGCTATCCTGAGCATAGCGGGGGTCAATACAATGAGCAGTTCTTC
CASSYPEHSGGQYNEQFF
>TRBV7-6|TRBD1|TRBJ2-3|.
TGTGCCAGCAGCCCGGACAGGCGACAGGGCACAGATACGCAGTATTTT
CASSPDRRQGTDTQYF
>TRBV11-2|.|TRBJ2-7|.
TGTGCCAGCAGCTTAGGGAGTTCAGGGGGGTACGAGCAGTACTTC
CASSLGSSGGYEQYF
>TRBV7-7|.|TRBJ2-3|.
TGTGCTAGCAGCCCGGAGAGCACAGATACGCAGTATTTT
CASSPESTDTQYF
>TRBV7-7|TRBD2|TRBJ2-1|.
TGTGCTAGCAGCCAAAGTAGCGGGGGAGTGCAGTTCTTC
CASSQSSGGVQFF